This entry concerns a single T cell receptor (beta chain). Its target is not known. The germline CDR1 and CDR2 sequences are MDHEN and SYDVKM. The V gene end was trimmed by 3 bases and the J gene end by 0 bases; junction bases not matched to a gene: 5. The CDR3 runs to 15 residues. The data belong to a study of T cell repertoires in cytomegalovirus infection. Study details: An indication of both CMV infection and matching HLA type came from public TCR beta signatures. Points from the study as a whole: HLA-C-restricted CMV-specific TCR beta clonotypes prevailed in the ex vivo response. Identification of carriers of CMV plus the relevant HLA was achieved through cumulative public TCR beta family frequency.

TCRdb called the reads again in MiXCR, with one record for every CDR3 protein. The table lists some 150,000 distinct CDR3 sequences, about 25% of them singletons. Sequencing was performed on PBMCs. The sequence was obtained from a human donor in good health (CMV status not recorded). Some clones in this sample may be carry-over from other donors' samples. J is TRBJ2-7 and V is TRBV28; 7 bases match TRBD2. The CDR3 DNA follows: TGTGCCAGCAGTTTGGCGGGGGACCCCTCCTACGAGCAGTACTTC. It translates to CASSLAGDPSYEQYF.